This T cell receptor (beta chain) was recovered during a study of blood T cell repertoires in COVID-19. About the research overall: Sample material is recorded as cDNA or gDNA derived from T cells, B-cell-depleted T cells, or PBMCs.

CDR3 length: 15 amino acids. Germline assignment: CDR1 MDHEN and CDR2 SYDVKM. V lost 6 bases, J lost 4 bases, and 16 bases lay in between. Assay used: immunoSEQ multiplex PCR; TCRdb lists only in-frame clones, some missing. The data show 100,000 or so clones, approximately 92% seen once. The sequenced sample was peripheral blood. The gene calls are TRBV28 and TRBJ1-3; possible D gene TRBD1, 6 bases. The clonotype was recovered from a man aged 45-65 years with active COVID-19. CDR3 amino acids: CASSQGGDYGNTIYF. The CDR3 bases are TGTGCCAGCAGCCAAGGGGGAGATTACGGAAACACCATATATTTT.